This T cell receptor beta chain was documented in a study of shared clonotypes between healthy human individuals. Regarding this clone: Antigen: not known.

Germline CDR1 is SGHVS and CDR2 is FNYEAQ. CDR3 size: 16 residues. V was cut by 2 bases and J by 1 base, with 12 bases left in between. Notes on the study in general: A reduction in generation probabilities was seen for non-shared clonotypes relative to those shared by all four donors.

Here immunoSEQ multiplex PCR was the method, and the copy in TCRdb shows in-frame clones only, minus some. The data hold about 2.3 million clones, with approximately 93% observed a single time. A CD45RA-negative memory subset and a CD45RA+ naive subset were separated from the CD4+ cells. This TCR was sampled from a man aged 18 to 30 in good health. Some clones in this sample may be carry-over from other donors' samples. Sample: naive CD4+ T cells from PBMCs. Described subset: CD45RA+ positively selected. The chain carries TRBV7-6 and TRBJ1-5; the D gene is possibly TRBD1 (5 bases). CDR3 DNA sequence: TGTGCCAGCAGCTTATTTCAAGGACACAGCAATCAGCCCCAGCATTTT. Amino acid sequence: CASSLFQGHSNQPQHF.